The 29 T cell receptor beta chains presented below share a single source sample, sequenced in a study of human T cells and chemical hapten exposure. Time point here: pre-sensitization, week 0. The treatment denotes: therapeutic diphenylcyclopropenone sensitization with weekly scalp DPC. Each CDR3 protein is one row after TCRdb ran MiXCR on the RACE reads. The top ten clones hold 4.5% to 6% of a sample with tens of thousands of distinct CDR3 sequences, around an eighth of them seen once. The specimen was whole blood, collected in connection with sensitization to the hapten diphenylcyclopropenone (DPC). These TCRs come from a woman aged 25 to 39 with alopecia areata. Some clones in this sample may be carry-over from other donors' samples.

This clonotype was counted ten times or more. The chain is built from TRBV20-1 and TRBJ1-1; the D is unclear. Germline V CDR1 and CDR2: DFQATT, SNEGSKA (reference sequence). The CDR3 has 13 amino acids. The V gene lost 4 bases and the J gene lost 2 bases, with 11 bases spanning the gap. This CDR3 is CSAKWEVNTEAFF. The CDR3 DNA reads as TGCAGTGCTAAGTGGGAGGTAAACACTGAAGCTTTCTTT.

The gene calls are TRBV25-1 and TRBJ2-2; 7 bases match TRBD1. The CDR3 is 12 amino acids. Germline loops: CDR1 MGHDK, CDR2 SYGVNS. After removal of 6 bases from V and 8 bases from J, the junction contained 3 bases not matched to a gene. As DNA, the CDR3 is TGTGCCAGCAGGACAGGGATGGGGGAGCTGTTTTTT. Protein product: CASRTGMGELFF.

This clonotype occurred many times. V usage is TRBV4-2 and J usage is TRBJ1-2; 9 nucleotides line up with TRBD1. V dropped 2 bases and J dropped 4; count of bases not matched to a gene: 8. The CDR3 covers 16 residues. Germline CDR1 is LGHNA and CDR2 is YNFKEQ. The CDR3 sequence is CASSQSTGGRFYGYTF. The CDR3 DNA reads TGTGCCAGCAGCCAAAGTACAGGGGGCCGTTTCTATGGCTACACCTTC.

As to this clonotype: This may arise from a read error, as a much more abundant clone is one base away. J is TRBJ1-1 and V is TRBV18; no clear D. Trimming removed 5 bases at V and 1 base at J, with 17 bases between. Germline CDR1 reads KGHSH; CDR2 reads LQKENI. The CDR3 is 16 residues long. The CDR3 DNA follows: TGTGCCAGCTCAAGAAGCCGCAGCCCGAGGAACACTGAAGCTTTCTTT. Its protein is CASSRSRSPRNTEAFF.

There are many counts of this clonotype. CDR3 DNA: TGTGCCTGGAATACTTTTACGAACACTGAAGCTTTCTTT. It is translated as CAWNTFTNTEAFF. The rearrangement links TRBV30 to TRBJ1-1; D uncertain. The germline CDR1 and CDR2 sequences are GTSNPN and SVGIG (reference sequence). This CDR3 comprises 13 residues. Trimming cost V 4 bases and J 1 base, with 10 bases left between them. The full variable domain, rest sourced from reference TRBV30 and TRBJ1-1, is SQTIHQWPATLVQPVGSPLSLECTVEGTSNPNLYWYRQAAGRGLQLLFYSVGIGQISSEVPQNLSASRPQDRQFILSSKKLLLSDSGFYLCAWNTFTNTEAFFGQGTRLTVV.

The chain couples TRBV9 to TRBJ2-1; 9 nucleotides match TRBD2. The CDR3 is 17 amino acids. Trimming at V came to 0 bases and at J to 3 bases, leaving 7 bases not matched to a gene. Germline values: CDR1 SGDLS, CDR2 YYNGEE. The CDR3 loop is CASSVVVAGEIYNEQFF. The CDR3 coding sequence is TGTGCCAGCAGCGTAGTGGTAGCGGGAGAAATCTACAATGAGCAGTTCTTC. Based on the CDR3 plus reference TRBV9 and TRBJ2-1, the full variable domain is DSGVTQTPKHLITATGQRVTLRCSPRSGDLSVYWYQQSLDQGLQFLIQYYNGEERAKGNILERFSAQQFPDLHSELNLSSLELGDSALYFCASSVVVAGEIYNEQFFGPGTRLTVL.

This clonotype was seen a handful of times. The chain combines TRBV2 with TRBJ2-1; perhaps D is TRBD1 or TRBD2 (6 bases each). The ends were cut back, 7 bases at V and 3 bases at J, with 19 bases in the middle. This CDR3 has 16 amino acids. CDR1 and CDR2 from the germline V gene are SNHLY and FYNNEI. CDR3 sequence (DNA): TGTGCCAGCACCATCCAGCGGAGGGGGTTCTACAATGAGCAGTTCTTC. Translating gives CASTIQRRGFYNEQFF.

Ten or more counts support this clonotype. The chain employs TRBV9 and TRBJ2-1; no reliable D call. The CDR3 contains 12 residues. Germline CDR1 SGDLS, CDR2 YYNGEE. With 2 bases removed from V and 8 bases from J, the gap between germline ends came to 8 bases. In DNA form, the CDR3 reads TGTGCCAGCAGCGTTGATGAGCATGAGCAGTTCTTC. Translated, it gives CASSVDEHEQFF.

Only a few counts were recorded for this clonotype. The CDR3 bases are TGCAGCGTTGAGACAGGGGGGGAATTGAAGACCCAGTACTTC. Translating it yields CSVETGGELKTQYF. The rearrangement joins TRBV29-1 to TRBJ2-5, with 9 positions matching TRBD1. The V gene's germline CDR1 is SQVTM and CDR2 ANQGSEA. There are 14 residues in the CDR3. Losses at the gene ends were 3 bases for V and 6 bases for J; bases not matched to a gene: 8.

The rearrangement uses TRBV28 and TRBJ1-1; D gene ambiguous. The V and J ends lost 1 base and 4 bases respectively, with 10 bases between them. Germline values: CDR1 MDHEN, CDR2 SYDVKM. The CDR3 is 14 residues long. The CDR3 DNA sequence: TGTGCCAGCAGTTTATCGTCACAGCGCACTGAAGCTTTCTTT. Its protein product is CASSLSSQRTEAFF.

The chain links TRBV5-4 to TRBJ2-3; TRBD1 is a possible D gene (6 bases). Trimming left V 4 bases short and J 5 bases short, with 17 bases between. The CDR3 loop spans 15 amino acids. CDR1 SGHNT and CDR2 YYREEE come from the germline V gene (reference sequence). In DNA form, the CDR3 reads TGTGCCAGCAGCAACCTAACGAGGGGGTTAGATACGCAGTATTTT. This sequence encodes CASSNLTRGLDTQYF.

This clonotype showed up just a few times. The rearrangement links TRBV6-4 to TRBJ2-1; D is perhaps TRBD1 (5 bases). V lost 0 bases and J 5 bases, leaving 5 bases between the germline ends. The CDR3 loop spans 13 amino acids. Germline CDR1 reads MRHNA; CDR2 reads SNTAGT. CDR3 in amino acids: CASSDSDNNEQFF. The CDR3 DNA reads TGTGCCAGCAGTGACTCGGACAACAATGAGCAGTTCTTC.

The genes are TRBV12-3 or TRBV12-4 and TRBJ2-7; 7 nucleotides match TRBD2. The CDR3 sequence is 14 residues long. The V segment lost 6 bases and the J segment 7 bases; nucleotides outside the gene matches: 12. The CDR3: CASSPRAVGGEQYF. CDR3 DNA: TGTGCCAGCAGCCCCCGGGCAGTGGGGGGGGAGCAGTACTTC.

This chain joins TRBV29-1 and TRBJ2-1; TRBD1 is a possible D gene (6 bases). The CDR3 has 11 amino acids. Germline values: CDR1 SQVTM, CDR2 ANQGSEA. V dropped 0 bases and J dropped 10 bases, with 7 bases sitting between them. The CDR3 loop is CSVEDQGEQFF. For the CDR3, the DNA is TGCAGCGTTGAAGATCAGGGGGAGCAGTTCTTC.

A few counts support this clonotype. The chain is built from TRBV29-1 and TRBJ2-5, with TRBD1 as a possible D gene (5 bases). CDR1 is SQVTM, CDR2 ANQGSEA, per germline. The CDR3 extends over 12 amino acids. In nucleotides, the CDR3 is TGCAGTGTGCAGGGTGGGTCCGCGACCCAGTACTTC. It translates to CSVQGGSATQYF. Combining the CDR3 with reference TRBV29-1 and TRBJ2-5 gives the whole variable domain SAVISQKPSRDICQRGTSLTIQCQVDSQVTMMFWYRQQPGQSLTLIATANQGSEATYESGFVIDKFPISRPNLTFSTLTVSNMSPEDSSIYLCSVQGGSATQYFGPGTRLLVL.

This sequence joins TRBV20-1 and TRBJ1-1; 7 nucleotides match TRBD1. There are 13 residues in the CDR3. The germline V gene has CDR1 DFQATT and CDR2 SNEGSKA (reference sequence). V trimming: 6 bases; J trimming: 7 bases; junction bases outside the gene matches: 11. The CDR3 nucleotides are TGCAGTGCAATAGTGACCCGGGACAGTGAAGCTTTCTTT. This codes for CSAIVTRDSEAFF.

This clonotype was detected ten times or more. The V and J genes are TRBV19 and TRBJ1-4; no firm D call. V was cut by 5 bases and J by 0 bases, with 10 bases left in between. CDR1 and CDR2 (germline): LNHDA, SQIVND (reference sequence). The CDR3 runs 15 residues. The CDR3 DNA follows: TGTGCCAGTAGTTTCAGACCTGCAACTAATGAAAAACTGTTTTTT. Amino acid sequence: CASSFRPATNEKLFF.

This clonotype was seen a few times. The chain employs TRBV7-6 and TRBJ2-7; D possibly uses TRBD1 or TRBD2 (5 bases each). The V gene's germline CDR1 is SGHVS and CDR2 FNYEAQ. The CDR3 runs to 13 residues. V gave up 6 bases and J gave up 3 bases, with 12 bases separating them. CDR3 loop: CASSRDLRYEQYF. The CDR3 DNA is TGTGCCAGCAGTCGGGACCTCCGCTACGAGCAGTACTTC.

Ten or more counts support this clonotype. The J gene is TRBJ1-2, the V gene TRBV5-8, with TRBD1 identical over 7 bases. There are 14 residues in the CDR3. Germline values: CDR1 SGHTS, CDR2 YDEGEE. V lost 0 bases and J lost 8; bases outside the gene matches: 7. The CDR3, as DNA: TGTGCCAGCAGCTTGGAACCAGGGGGAAGAGGCTACACCTTC. Amino acid sequence: CASSLEPGGRGYTF.

This clonotype was recorded at least ten times. The genes are TRBV29-1 and TRBJ2-1, with D unresolved. CDR1 is SQVTM, CDR2 ANQGSEA, per germline. V shed 5 bases and J shed 1 base, with 12 bases lying between them. CDR3 size: 14 residues. The CDR3 loop is CSVLGIKSYNEQFF. CDR3 nucleotide sequence: TGCAGCGTTTTGGGGATTAAATCCTACAATGAGCAGTTCTTC.

This clonotype has only a few counts. The rearrangement joins TRBV29-1 to TRBJ1-2; D may be TRBD1 (6 bases). Trimming left V 4 bases short and J 4 bases short, with 10 bases between. The CDR3 loop spans 12 amino acids. The germline CDR1 and CDR2 sequences are SQVTM and ANQGSEA. For the CDR3, the DNA is TGCAGCGTTGCTGACAGGTCCTATGGCTACACCTTC. It specifies CSVADRSYGYTF.

With respect to this clonotype: Being one base from a much bigger clone, this may be a read error. V is TRBV7-2 and J is TRBJ2-1, with no clear D. The CDR3 has 15 amino acids. Looked up from germline, CDR1 is SGHTA and CDR2 is FQGNSA. V dropped 3 bases and J dropped 8 bases, with 17 bases sitting between them. CDR3 sequence (DNA): TGTGCCAGCAGCTTTCGACCGGACGCTTACTATGAGCAGTTCTTC. It is translated as CASSFRPDAYYEQFF.

The V gene is TRBV28, the J gene TRBJ2-5; D call uncertain. The CDR3 is 11 residues long. V was trimmed by 3 bases and J by 6 bases, leaving 5 bases between them. Germline lookup yields CDR1 MDHEN and CDR2 SYDVKM. The CDR3: CASSFRQTQYF. The CDR3 coding sequence is TGTGCCAGCAGTTTCCGGCAGACCCAGTACTTC.

V usage is TRBV4-2 and J usage is TRBJ2-3; D is perhaps TRBD2 (6 bases). V lost 4 bases and J lost 2, with 13 bases in between. The CDR3 loop spans 15 amino acids. The germline gives CDR1 LGHNA, CDR2 YNFKEQ. The CDR3 protein is CASSLQIAVTDTQYF. Written as DNA, the CDR3 is TGTGCCAGCAGCCTCCAGATAGCGGTCACAGATACGCAGTATTTT.

A few counts support this clonotype. This sequence joins TRBV28 and TRBJ2-3; 10 bases are shared with TRBD1. The CDR3 totals 19 residues. Germline CDR1 MDHEN, CDR2 SYDVKM. V trimming: 1 base; J trimming: 8 bases; junction bases outside the gene matches: 18. The CDR3 bases are TGTGCCAGCAGTTTATTTGGGGGCAGGGACAGGGGCGAGGCGGCTACGCAGTATTTT. Its protein is CASSLFGGRDRGEAATQYF.

This clonotype occurred a few times. The chain links TRBV7-2 to TRBJ1-6; perhaps TRBD1 as D (5 bases). CDR3 length: 16 amino acids. Germline CDR1 reads SGHTA; CDR2 reads FQGNSA. Deletions cut 1 base from V and 8 bases from J, with 15 bases between. The CDR3 reads CASSLVPGGGDSPLHF. Written as DNA, the CDR3 is TGTGCCAGCAGCTTAGTACCCGGGGGGGGTGATTCACCCCTCCACTTT.

This sequence joins TRBV28 and TRBJ2-7, with TRBD2 identical over 12 bases. CDR3 length equals 17 residues. Trimming removed 8 bases from V and 5 bases from J; junction bases left unmatched: 16. Germline V gene sequence: CDR1 MDHEN, CDR2 SYDVKM. For the CDR3, the DNA is TGTGCCAGCTCCACTCCGACTAGCGGGAGTGTCTTCCACGAGCAGTACTTC. This encodes CASSTPTSGSVFHEQYF.

This clonotype was found a few times. V and J are TRBV6-2 or TRBV6-3 and TRBJ2-3, with D perhaps being TRBD1 or TRBD2 (5 bases each). The V end lost 4 bases, the J end lost 2 bases, and 13 bases lay between the germline ends. The CDR3 length is 15 residues. The germline gives CDR1 MNHEY, CDR2 SVGEGT. CDR3 DNA: TGTGCCAGCAGTTGGGACCGCGCTAACACAGATACGCAGTATTTT. Translating gives CASSWDRANTDTQYF.

This clonotype occurred many times. The chain couples TRBV19 to TRBJ1-5; 10 nucleotides line up with TRBD1. The CDR3 contains 16 residues. The trim removed 6 bases at V and 3 bases at J, leaving 8 bases unmatched. CDR1 is LNHDA, CDR2 SQIVND, per germline (reference sequence). CDR3 nucleotide sequence: TGTGCCAGTAGAAGCCGGGACAGGGGCTTCAATCAGCCCCAGCATTTT. Translation: CASRSRDRGFNQPQHF.